Listed below are T cell receptor beta chains from one sample, sequenced in a study of technical replicates of blood from a handful of donors. Sequencing was performed with immunoSEQ multiplex PCR; in TCRdb, only in-frame clones are kept and a portion is missing. The table lists 75,000 to 95,000 clones, roughly 90% of them singletons. Source material: T cells isolated from PBMCs. These receptors all come from a human donor in good health. CDR3s include the opening cysteine and the closing phenylalanine or tryptophan.

TRBV7-3	TRBJ2-3	CASSWSALDTQYF
TRBV7-2	TRBJ2-7	CASSLMGQLTDF
TRBV2	TRBJ1-1	CASSAGHTTEAFF
TRBV10-3	TRBJ2-7	CAISLGTGRSYEQYF
TRBV19	TRBJ2-7	CASRDLTSGRVGEQYF
TRBV2	TRBJ2-7	CASSDYGLSYEQYF
TRBV27	TRBJ2-1	CASSLSPGQGYYNEQFF
TRBV28	TRBJ2-7	CASSLTGLRYEQYF
TRBV7-2	TRBJ1-5	CASSFTGQPQHF
TRBV29-1	TRBJ2-1	CTGWEGQGRNEQFF
TRBV29-1	TRBJ1-2	CSGTPIFGEGYTF
TRBV6-5	TRBJ1-1	CASSPGVEAFF
TRBV19	TRBJ1-2	CASNPGYKGGGHYGYTF
TRBV10-3	TRBJ1-4	CAITAGTGEKLFF
TRBV10-3	TRBJ2-1	CAISEGGGYNEQFF
TRBV7-9	TRBJ1-2	CASSLTAWGQGGYTF
TRBV27	TRBJ2-1	CATKIGGLAGLEQFF
TRBV16	TRBJ1-2	CASSRRGLGNYGYTF
TRBV12-5	TRBJ2-7	CASGLASLTSGKSSEQYF